Shown below are 31 T cell receptor beta chains from a single sample sequenced in a study of cytomegalovirus exposure and HLA in healthy donors. PCR involved 60 Vbeta and 13 Jbeta primers. Libraries were prepared by immunoSEQ multiplex PCR; TCRdb keeps only in-frame clonotypes and omits some of them. The sample consists of around 170,000 clones, approximately 75% of them appearing once. Sequencing used PBMCs. These receptors originate from a girl aged 10 to 17 in good health and CMV-seronegative.

The V and J genes are TRBV13 and TRBJ2-1; 9 bases fit TRBD2. Losses at the gene ends were 5 bases for V and 7 bases for J; bases not matched to a gene: 6. The CDR3 contains 14 residues. Germline V gives CDR1 PRHDT, CDR2 FYEKMQ (reference sequence). CDR3 in amino acids: CASSRLAGKNEQFF. The CDR3 nucleotides are TGTGCCAGCAGCAGGCTAGCGGGGAAAAATGAGCAGTTCTTC.

The chain combines TRBV7-2 with TRBJ2-5; D is undetermined. Germline assignment: CDR1 SGHTA and CDR2 FQGNSA. The CDR3 runs 11 residues. Trimming took off 5 bases at V and 4 bases at J, with 5 bases between the two ends. CDR3 bases: TGTGCCAGCAGCACGGGAGAGACCCAGTACTTC. Translated: CASSTGETQYF.

The V gene is TRBV28, the J gene TRBJ1-1; a possible D gene is TRBD1 (5 bases). This CDR3 contains 15 residues. Germline V CDR1 and CDR2: MDHEN, SYDVKM. V was cut by 6 bases and J by 5 bases, with 19 bases left in between. CDR3 sequence (DNA): TGTGCCAGCAGCCCCCCATCAGGGCAGGGAACTGAAGCTTTCTTT. The encoded protein is CASSPPSGQGTEAFF. Together with reference TRBV28 and TRBJ1-1, the CDR3 gives the full variable domain: DVKVTQSSRYLVKRTGEKVFLECVQDMDHENMFWYRQDPGLGLRLIYFSYDVKMKEKGDIPEGYSVSREKKERFSLILESASTNQTSMYLCASSPPSGQGTEAFFGQGTRLTVV.

The chain links TRBV2 to TRBJ2-2; perhaps TRBD1 as D (6 bases). Per germline, CDR1 SNHLY and CDR2 FYNNEI. V was clipped by 7 bases and J by 4 bases, with 16 bases between them. This CDR3 has 15 residues. CDR3 bases: TGTGCCAGCAAGGCCAGGGGCGCGGTCACCGGGGAGCTGTTTTTT. Translating gives CASKARGAVTGELFF.

The chain combines TRBV9 with TRBJ1-3, with TRBD1 matching over 8 bases. The CDR3 is 17 amino acids. V shed 0 bases, J shed 2 bases, and the junction held 7 bases outside the gene matches. Germline V gene data show CDR1 as SGDLS and CDR2 as YYNGEE. The DNA of the CDR3 is TGTGCCAGCAGCGTAGAGGCAGGGGGCGAGGCTGGAAACACCATATATTTT. Translating gives CASSVEAGGEAGNTIYF.

Comment on this clone: Mismatch with germline at one junction end may stem from a read error. This chain uses TRBV29-1 with TRBJ2-3; possibly TRBD2 for D (7 bases). CDR1 is SQVTM, CDR2 ANQGSEA, per germline. The length of the CDR3 is 14 residues. The CDR3 loop is CSVPRGGAPDTQYF. The DNA of the CDR3 is TGCAGCGTCCCCCGTGGGGGGGCCCCAGATACACAGTATTTT.

The chain carries TRBV4-2 and TRBJ1-2, with D tentatively TRBD1 (5 bases). V lost 0 bases and J lost 5, with 10 bases in between. The CDR3 consists of 14 residues. The V gene's germline CDR1 is LGHNA and CDR2 YNFKEQ. In DNA, the CDR3 is TGTGCCAGCAGCCAAGAGGGGCAGCAATATGGCTACACCTTC. It is translated as CASSQEGQQYGYTF.

This clone has just one count. The rearrangement joins TRBV2 to TRBJ1-2, with D perhaps TRBD1 (6 bases). Trimming shortened V by 7 bases and J by 4 bases, and 19 bases separated the two germline ends. CDR1 SNHLY and CDR2 FYNNEI come from the germline V gene. There are 15 residues in the CDR3. CDR3 sequence reads: CASISGGGGGYGYTF. The CDR3 DNA follows: TGTGCCAGCATTAGCGGGGGCGGGGGGGGCTATGGCTACACCTTC. The full variable domain, completed using reference TRBV2 and TRBJ1-2, is EPEVTQTPSHQVTQMGQEVILRCVPISNHLYFYWYRQILGQKVEFLVSFYNNEISEKSEIFDDQFSVERPDGSNFTLKIRSTKLEDSAMYFCASISGGGGGYGYTFGSGTRLTVV.

The rearrangement links TRBV6-4 to TRBJ2-1, with 11 bases identical to TRBD2. The CDR3 loop spans 15 amino acids. V shed 4 bases, J shed 2 bases, and the junction held 1 base outside the gene matches. CDR1 is MRHNA and CDR2 is SNTAGT in the germline V gene. The CDR3 bases are TGTGCCAGCAGTGTAGCGGGGGGGGCCTACAATGAGCAGTTCTTC. This translates into CASSVAGGAYNEQFF.

This clone was seen a handful of times. This chain uses TRBV5-4 with TRBJ2-3, with TRBD2 as a possible D gene (5 bases). Germline V gene sequence: CDR1 SGHNT, CDR2 YYREEE (reference sequence). V dropped 0 bases and J dropped 0 bases, with 5 bases sitting between them. CDR3 size: 14 residues. CDR3 in DNA: TGTGCCAGCAGCTTGGGACTAAGCACAGATACGCAGTATTTT. Protein sequence: CASSLGLSTDTQYF.

The V and J genes are TRBV19 and TRBJ2-7, with D perhaps TRBD2 (6 bases). V was shortened by 6 bases and J by 2 bases, with 14 bases between the two germline ends. The V gene's germline CDR1 is LNHDA and CDR2 SQIVND (reference sequence). The CDR3 extends over 14 amino acids. The CDR3 spells CASSPGRGTYEQYF. The CDR3, as DNA: TGTGCCAGTAGCCCGGGACGGGGGACCTACGAGCAGTACTTC.

J is TRBJ1-1 and V is TRBV13; 7 bases map to TRBD1. Germline V gene sequence: CDR1 PRHDT, CDR2 FYEKMQ (reference sequence). The CDR3 has 15 residues. V was clipped by 5 bases and J by 0 bases; unmatched bases: 6. In DNA, the CDR3 is TGTGCCAGCAGCGTAAACAGGGGAGTGAACACTGAAGCTTTCTTT. Protein sequence: CASSVNRGVNTEAFF. The variable domain in full, completed from reference TRBV13 and TRBJ1-1, reads AAGVIQSPRHLIKEKRETATLKCYPIPRHDTVYWYQQGPGQDPQFLISFYEKMQSDKGSIPDRFSAQQFSDYHSELNMSSLELGDSALYFCASSVNRGVNTEAFFGQGTRLTVV.

The chain recombines TRBV5-6 with TRBJ1-6; D remains unclear. The germline V gene encodes CDR1 SGHDT and CDR2 YYEEEE. The CDR3 runs to 15 residues. Trimming removed 0 bases from V and 4 bases from J, with 8 bases in between. The CDR3 spells CASSLEADYNSPLHF. CDR3 in DNA: TGTGCCAGCAGCTTGGAAGCGGATTATAATTCACCCCTCCACTTT.

This clone was seen a handful of times. J is TRBJ1-5 and V is TRBV6-1; D unclear. The CDR3 length is 14 residues. Germline-derived CDR1 and CDR2 are MNHNS and SASEGT. Trimming shortened V by 3 bases and J by 4 bases, and 10 bases separated the two germline ends. The DNA for the CDR3 is TGTGCCAGCAGTGAGAATTGGCAGAATCAGCCCCAGCATTTT. This gives the protein CASSENWQNQPQHF.

The J gene is TRBJ2-7, the V gene TRBV5-4; a weak D match, TRBD2 (5 bases). CDR3 length: 14 residues. Germline loops: CDR1 SGHNT, CDR2 YYREEE (reference sequence). Trimming left V 5 bases short and J 5 bases short, with 17 bases between. The DNA for the CDR3 is TGTGCCAGCAGGAGAGAGAGGGCGAGCCACGAGCAGTACTTC. Protein product: CASRRERASHEQYF.

The V gene is TRBV5-6, the J gene TRBJ1-6; tentatively, D is TRBD1 (5 bases). Germline lookup yields CDR1 SGHDT and CDR2 YYEEEE. CDR3 length: 16 residues. The V end was cut by 4 bases, the J end by 8 bases, with 19 bases between. The CDR3 reads CASSGEAGTLYSPLHF. The CDR3 DNA reads TGTGCCAGCAGCGGGGAAGCAGGGACTCTTTATTCACCCCTCCACTTT.

The chain couples TRBV27 to TRBJ1-5; D ambiguous. V was pared by 2 bases and J by 4 bases, with 9 bases between. Germline V lookup: CDR1 MNHEY, CDR2 SMNVEV (reference sequence). This CDR3 contains 14 residues. The CDR3 protein is CASSLNRENQPQHF. The CDR3 coding sequence is TGTGCCAGCAGTTTAAACCGGGAGAATCAGCCCCAGCATTTT.

The chain links TRBV29-1 to TRBJ1-1; no reliable D call. The CDR3 has 14 residues. Germline CDR1 is SQVTM and CDR2 is ANQGSEA. Trimming removed 6 bases from V and 0 bases from J, with 14 bases in between. The CDR3: CSVRFGRMNTEAFF. CDR3 bases: TGCAGCGTCCGGTTTGGGAGGATGAACACTGAAGCTTTCTTT.

The rearrangement joins TRBV6-6 to TRBJ2-7; 11 bases are a match to TRBD1. Per the germline V gene, CDR1 is MNHNY and CDR2 is SVGAGI (reference sequence). The CDR3 covers 15 residues. Trimming took 7 bases from V and 5 from J; bases not matched to a gene: 10. In DNA form, the CDR3 reads TGTGCCAGCATGGGTTGGGGACAGGGGGGACACGAGCAGTACTTC. Translation: CASMGWGQGGHEQYF.

This clone came up a few times. V and J are TRBV7-7 and TRBJ2-7; D remains unclear. Germline-derived CDR1 and CDR2 are SSHAT and FNYEAQ (reference sequence). The CDR3 spans 14 residues. The V end was cut by 5 bases, the J end by 1 base, with 12 bases between. CDR3 nucleotide sequence: TGTGCCAGCAGCCCGGAATCGACTTCCTACGAGCAGTACTTC. It codes for CASSPESTSYEQYF.

The chain links TRBV4-2 to TRBJ2-1; 9 nucleotides align to TRBD2. The CDR3 spans 15 residues. Germline trimming cut 1 base from V and 8 bases from J; bases unmatched to any gene: 6. In germline, CDR1 is LGHNA, CDR2 YNFKEQ. The CDR3 DNA reads TGTGCCAGCAGCCAAGTTGGCGGGGGGGCCGATGAGCAGTTCTTC. It translates to CASSQVGGGADEQFF.

This sequence joins TRBV5-1 and TRBJ2-1; TRBD1 matches 10 bases. The V gene's germline CDR1 is SGHRS and CDR2 YFSETQ. V trimming: 6 bases; J trimming: 6 bases; junction bases outside the gene matches: 6. The CDR3 is 14 amino acids. The DNA of the CDR3 is TGCGCCAGCACTGAAGGGACAGGGGTCAATGAGCAGTTCTTC. It encodes CASTEGTGVNEQFF.

This chain links TRBV7-9 with TRBJ2-7; 7 nucleotides match TRBD1. The junction had 18 bases not matched to a gene; V was cut back by 7 bases and J by 3 bases. The CDR3 consists of 17 residues. From germline, CDR1 is SEHNR and CDR2 FQNEAQ (reference sequence). CDR3 in amino acids: CASTHNPSGTADYEQYF. The CDR3 DNA reads TGTGCCAGCACCCATAATCCGAGTGGGACAGCGGACTACGAGCAGTACTTC.

Only a few counts were recorded for this clone. The genes are TRBV12-5 and TRBJ2-1; 10 bases line up with TRBD2. With 0 bases clipped from V and 7 bases from J, the junction kept 9 bases outside the gene matches. CDR1 is LGHNT and CDR2 is FRNRAP in the germline V gene. This CDR3 region has 17 residues. The chain's CDR3 is CASGLVGAGGPTNEQFF. The CDR3 nucleotides read TGTGCTAGTGGTTTGGTAGGAGCGGGGGGGCCGACTAATGAGCAGTTCTTC. The complete variable domain, with remaining parts taken from reference TRBV12-5 and TRBJ2-1, reads DARVTQTPRHKVTEMGQEVTMRCQPILGHNTVFWYRQTMMQGLELLAYFRNRAPLDDSGMPKDRFSAEMPDATLATLKIQPSEPRDSAVYFCASGLVGAGGPTNEQFFGPGTRLTVL.

The chain uses TRBV9 and TRBJ1-1; tentative D call: TRBD1 (5 bases). The CDR3 length is 13 residues. V was pared by 8 bases and J by 1 base, with 12 bases between. Germline V lookup: CDR1 SGDLS, CDR2 YYNGEE. The CDR3 region is CASGAGGNTEAFF. The CDR3 DNA reads TGTGCCAGTGGCGCCGGGGGGAACACTGAAGCTTTCTTT.

The CDR3 reads CASSLQGLAGKALAKNIQYF. The CDR3 nucleotides are TGTGCCAGCAGCCTCCAGGGACTAGCCGGAAAGGCACTAGCCAAAAACATTCAGTACTTC. The chain recombines TRBV4-2 with TRBJ2-4; 9 bases fit TRBD2. The J segment lost 0 bases and the V segment lost 4 bases, leaving 16 bases of the junction unmatched. The CDR3 runs to 20 residues. Germline CDR1 LGHNA, CDR2 YNFKEQ.

The rearrangement joins TRBV19 to TRBJ2-3, with 9 bases fitting TRBD1. CDR3 length: 15 amino acids. CDR1 is LNHDA, CDR2 SQIVND, per germline (reference sequence). V shed 5 bases and J 6 bases; nucleotides not matched to a gene: 9. The CDR3 here is CASSGGQGGRDTQYF. CDR3 bases: TGTGCCAGTAGTGGGGGACAGGGAGGCCGGGATACGCAGTATTTT.

A few counts support this clone. The chain joins TRBV5-1 to TRBJ2-2; 9 nucleotides agree with TRBD1. Per germline, CDR1 SGHRS and CDR2 YFSETQ. V dropped 2 bases and J dropped 2; count of bases not matched to a gene: 4. The CDR3 loop spans 16 amino acids. CDR3: CASSLGQGINTGELFF. Here the CDR3 DNA reads TGCGCCAGCAGCTTAGGACAGGGGATAAACACCGGGGAGCTGTTTTTT. The full variable domain, in which reference TRBV5-1 and TRBJ2-2 provide the parts outside the CDR3, is KAGVTQTPRYLIKTRGQQVTLSCSPISGHRSVSWYQQTPGQGLQFLFEYFSETQRNKGNFPGRFSGRQFSNSRSEMNVSTLELGDSALYLCASSLGQGINTGELFFGEGSRLTVL.

V gene TRBV4-1 combines with J gene TRBJ1-6, with D perhaps TRBD1 (6 bases). V lost 4 bases and J lost 9, with 16 bases in between. Germline-derived CDR1 and CDR2 are MGHRA and YSYEKL. The CDR3 is 15 amino acids. CDR3 sequence (DNA): TGCGCCAGCAGCCCCACCGTGCGGGGGGCTTCACCCCTCCACTTT. It specifies CASSPTVRGASPLHF.

Concerning this clone: Other nucleotide sequences from this sample produce the same CDR3. The chain employs TRBV5-1 and TRBJ2-7, with 9 nucleotides matching TRBD1. The length of the CDR3 is 15 residues. Per the germline V gene, CDR1 is SGHRS and CDR2 is YFSETQ. Trimming removed 4 bases from V and 7 bases from J; junction bases left unmatched: 12. CDR3 bases: TGCGCCAGCAGCCCAACCGGGACAGGGTATGGTGAGCAGTACTTC. This sequence encodes CASSPTGTGYGEQYF.

The gene calls are TRBV7-9 and TRBJ1-3; 8 positions match TRBD1. Germline V gene lookup returns CDR1 SEHNR and CDR2 FQNEAQ (reference sequence). The CDR3 has 14 residues. Trimming at V came to 5 bases and at J to 2 bases, leaving 2 bases not matched to a gene. CDR3 bases: TGTGCCAGCAGCCCGACAGGGGCTGGAAACACCATATATTTT. It yields the protein CASSPTGAGNTIYF.